A selection of T cell receptor beta chains follows, all from one sample in a study of blood T cells in healthy people across ages. TCRdb re-analysed the 5' RACE reads in MiXCR, keeping a single row per CDR3 protein. Among approximately 1.5 million distinct CDR3 sequences listed, almost 35% were seen once. Sequencing input: blood. The receptors were sampled from a woman in her 30s in good health. Both conserved end residues are part of each CDR3. A D gene is named only where the DNA matches it firmly. Clone size is given for some rows only: seen once, a few or many times, or a class if the clone is expanded.

TRBJ2-3 | TRBV7-2 | few | TRBD2 | 19 | TGTGCCAGCAGCTTAAGTGGGCGGCGACTAGCGGGGTTAACAGATACGCAGTATTTT | CASSLSGRRLAGLTDTQYF
TRBJ1-1 | TRBV27 | NA | NA | 13 | TGTGCTAGCGGGACTCATCGGAACACTGAAGCTTTCTTT | CASGTHRNTEAFF
TRBJ1-5 | TRBV30 | NA | TRBD1 | 16 | TGTGCCTACCAATCACAGGGGCCTGGGAGCAATCAGCCCCAGCATTTT | CAYQSQGPGSNQPQHF
TRBJ2-5 | TRBV12-5 | NA | NA | 15 | TGTGCTAGTGGTTTGGTACCTGGTGCGCTAGAGACCCAGTACTTC | CASGLVPGALETQYF
TRBJ2-3 | TRBV3-1 | NA | NA | 16 | TGTGCCAGCAGCCAAGATCTGAAGCGTGTCACAGATACGCAGTATTTT | CASSQDLKRVTDTQYF
TRBJ2-2 | TRBV25-1 | few | TRBD2 | 17 | TGTGCCAGCAGTGCCCCTATGGGTAGCGGGTACACCGGGGAGCTGTTTTTT | CASSAPMGSGYTGELFF
TRBJ1-2 | TRBV4-1 | NA | NA | 18 | TGCGCCAGCAGCCAAGTGGGGCAGGGGAGTTTCACTAACTATGGCTACACCTTC | CASSQVGQGSFTNYGYTF
TRBJ1-5 | TRBV20-1 | NA | NA | 13 | TGCAGTGCTAGAGTGCCGTCATCTCAGCCCCAGCATTTT | CSARVPSSQPQHF
TRBJ2-1 | TRBV24-1 | few | NA | 17 | TGTGCCACCAGTGATCCGGGAGGGACAGGGAGTTACAATGAGCAGTTCTTC | CATSDPGGTGSYNEQFF
TRBJ2-4 | TRBV7-9 | NA | NA | 12 | TGTGCCAGCACCCCTGTTGTAAACATTCAGTACTTC | CASTPVVNIQYF
TRBJ2-7 | TRBV29-1 | many | TRBD1 | 15 | TGCAGCGTTGATGGGTCGGGACAGGATTCCTACGAGCAGTACTTC | CSVDGSGQDSYEQYF
TRBJ2-3 | TRBV7-3 | NA | NA | 15 | TGTGCCAGCAGCCTCCTTGGGGGGCAGACAGATACGCAGTATTTT | CASSLLGGQTDTQYF
TRBJ2-1 | TRBV6-2/TRBV6-3 | many | NA | 14 | TGTGCCAGCAGTTACTTAGGGGGGGAAGCCTATCCGTTCTTC | CASSYLGGEAYPFF
TRBJ2-5 | TRBV25-1 | few | NA | 15 | TGTGCCAGCAGTGAATACCGGTCAGGTCAAGAGACCCAGTACTTC | CASSEYRSGQETQYF
TRBJ2-7 | TRBV29-1 | once | NA | 12 | TGCAGCGTGACCATTTCAGGGTACGAGCAGTACTTC | CSVTISGYEQYF
TRBJ2-4 | TRBV12-3/TRBV12-4 | few | NA | 13 | TGTGCCAGCAGTTCCTCCCCCTCCTACAAGCAGTACTTC | CASSSSPSYKQYF
TRBJ2-3 | TRBV7-2 | NA | TRBD2 | 14 | TGTGCCAGCAGCAGAACTAGCGGGAGGGTCTCGCAGTATTTT | CASSRTSGRVSQYF
TRBJ2-3 | TRBV6-6 | NA | NA | 13 | TGTGCCAGCAGTGACAGCCTGGGCACCCCGGGGTATTTT | CASSDSLGTPGYF
TRBJ2-1 | TRBV27 | few | TRBD2 | 13 | TGTGCCAGCAGTTTACGGTTGGCGGGAGTGCAGTTCTTC | CASSLRLAGVQFF
TRBJ2-1 | TRBV20-1 | few | TRBD2 | 15 | TGCAGTGTCCAGGGGCTAGCGGGGCCCTACAATGAGCAGTTCTTC | CSVQGLAGPYNEQFF
TRBJ2-7 | TRBV28 | few | TRBD1 | 14 | TGTGCCAGCAGTTTAACAGGGGAAGGATACGAGCAGTACTTC | CASSLTGEGYEQYF
TRBJ2-7 | TRBV6-1 | NA | NA | 14 | TGTGCCAGCAGTGGGCGGACTCCAGTAGTCGAGCAGTACTTC | CASSGRTPVVEQYF
TRBJ2-3 | TRBV7-9 | few | TRBD2 | 13 | TGTGCCAGCAGCTACGGGGGGGAGGGTACGCAGTATTTT | CASSYGGEGTQYF
TRBJ1-2 | TRBV7-9 | few | TRBD1 | 13 | TGTGCCAGCAGTCGCGGGACAGGGGACGGCTACACCTTC | CASSRGTGDGYTF
TRBJ2-3 | TRBV29-1 | many | NA | 13 | TGCAGCGTGATGGGGGAAAACCGAGATACGCAGTATTTT | CSVMGENRDTQYF
TRBJ2-5 | TRBV11-3 | NA | NA | 13 | TGTGCCAGCAGCATACAGTTCCAAGAGACCCAGTACTTC | CASSIQFQETQYF
TRBJ2-1 | TRBV6-5 | NA | TRBD2 | 20 | TGTGCCAGCAGTTACAGGCTAGCGGGGGTATCCCACCGGGGGTACAATGAGCAGTTCTTC | CASSYRLAGVSHRGYNEQFF
TRBJ2-7 | TRBV12-3/TRBV12-4 | NA | NA | 15 | TGTGCCAGCAGTTTTATGGACCCGGAGGGTTCCGAGCAGTACTTC | CASSFMDPEGSEQYF
TRBJ1-5 | TRBV4-1 | NA | NA | 13 | TGCGCCAGCAGCCAAGATGAGGAGCAGCCCCAGCATTTT | CASSQDEEQPQHF
TRBJ1-2 | TRBV28 | few | NA | 13 | TGTGCCCTATGGAGCAGGGCAACCTATGGCTACACCTTC | CALWSRATYGYTF
TRBJ1-2 | TRBV2 | NA | NA | 13 | TGTGCCGGCAGTGATATTCCCACCTATGGCTACACCTTC | CAGSDIPTYGYTF
TRBJ2-7 | TRBV7-9 | few | TRBD2 | 16 | TGTGCCAGCAGCTCCCCGACTAGCGGATACTCCTACGAGCAGTACTTC | CASSSPTSGYSYEQYF
TRBJ2-6 | TRBV20-1 | few | NA | 15 | TGCAGTGCCTCCATTGGGAGTTCTGGGGCCAACGTCCTGACTTTC | CSASIGSSGANVLTF
TRBJ2-7 | TRBV6-5 | NA | TRBD1 | 16 | TGTGCCAGCAGTTACACAATTGACAGGGGGGGCTACGAGCAGTACTTC | CASSYTIDRGGYEQYF
TRBJ2-1 | TRBV9 | NA | NA | 13 | TGTGCCAGCAGCTCAACCCCCGGGGGAGAGCAGTTCTTC | CASSSTPGGEQFF
TRBJ2-5 | TRBV20-1 | few | TRBD2 | 18 | TGCAGTGCTAGAGATTGGACGGGGACTAGCGGGCTCCAAGAGACCCAGTACTTC | CSARDWTGTSGLQETQYF
TRBJ2-3 | TRBV20-1 | few | TRBD2 | 15 | TGCAGTGCAGGTCTGGCTAGCGGAAGCACAGATACGCAGTATTTT | CSAGLASGSTDTQYF
TRBJ2-7 | TRBV20-1 | few | NA | 13 | TGCAGCCCGCGGCGCAGTGTCTCCTACGAGCAGTACTTC | CSPRRSVSYEQYF
TRBJ2-7 | TRBV5-1 | few | TRBD1 | 14 | TGCGCCAGCAGCACCTGGACAGGGTCCAACGAGCAGTACTTC | CASSTWTGSNEQYF
TRBJ2-3 | TRBV24-1 | NA | TRBD2 | 13 | TGTGCCACCAGTGATTTTACTAGCGGGACGCAGTATTTT | CATSDFTSGTQYF
TRBJ1-5 | TRBV10-3 | few | NA | 13 | TGTGCCATCAGAGGCGGGGGCAATCAGCCCCAGCATTTT | CAIRGGGNQPQHF
TRBJ1-2 | TRBV7-9 | NA | NA | 14 | TGTGCCAGCAGCTTAAATTTCGGGAACTATGGCTACACCTTC | CASSLNFGNYGYTF
TRBJ1-4 | TRBV12-3/TRBV12-4 | few | NA | 15 | TGTGCCAGCAGCGCCGCAGGGATCACTAATGAAAAACTGTTTTTT | CASSAAGITNEKLFF
TRBJ1-2 | TRBV29-1 | few | NA | 12 | TGCAGCGTCTCACAGGGACCCTATGGCTACACCTTC | CSVSQGPYGYTF
TRBJ2-7 | TRBV5-1 | few | NA | 16 | TGCGCCAGCAGCTTGGGGCCCCAGGGACTCAACCACGAGCAGTACTTC | CASSLGPQGLNHEQYF
TRBJ1-5 | TRBV6-1 | NA | NA | 14 | TGTGCCAGCAGCCCCAACCATAGCAATCAGCCCCAGCATTTT | CASSPNHSNQPQHF
TRBJ1-1 | TRBV4-1 | NA | NA | 15 | TGCGCCAGCAGCCAAGCCCGGGACATGAACACTGAAGCTTTCTTT | CASSQARDMNTEAFF
TRBJ1-4 | TRBV9 | few | TRBD1 | 15 | TGTGCCAGCAGCGTAGTTGGGACAGGCCATGAAAAACTGTTTTTT | CASSVVGTGHEKLFF
TRBJ2-6 | TRBV6-1 | NA | NA | 14 | TGTGCCAGCGAGGGGTTTTCTGGGGCCAACGTCCTGACTTTC | CASEGFSGANVLTF
TRBJ1-2 | TRBV25-1 | few | NA | 12 | TGTGCCAGCCGGTCACTGCCCTATGGCTACACCTTC | CASRSLPYGYTF
TRBJ2-1 | TRBV20-1 | NA | TRBD2 | 17 | TGCAGTGCTACTCTTGCGGGAGTGTCGTTAAATCTTTATGAGCAGTTCTTC | CSATLAGVSLNLYEQFF
TRBJ2-2 | TRBV7-6 | once | TRBD2 | 16 | TGTGCCAGCAGCTCGCCGGGACTAGAGAGATCCGGGGAGCTGTTTTTT | CASSSPGLERSGELFF
TRBJ1-6 | TRBV20-1 | many | NA | 12 | TGCAGTCTCCAGGCGGGGAATTCACCCCTCCACTTT | CSLQAGNSPLHF
TRBJ2-7 | TRBV19 | few | NA | 13 | TGTGCCAGTAGTATGGCCGACAGCTACGAGCAGTACTTC | CASSMADSYEQYF
TRBJ1-2 | TRBV3-1 | NA | NA | 14 | TGTGCCAGCAGCCAAGTGGACAGCGGGTATGGCTACACCTTC | CASSQVDSGYGYTF